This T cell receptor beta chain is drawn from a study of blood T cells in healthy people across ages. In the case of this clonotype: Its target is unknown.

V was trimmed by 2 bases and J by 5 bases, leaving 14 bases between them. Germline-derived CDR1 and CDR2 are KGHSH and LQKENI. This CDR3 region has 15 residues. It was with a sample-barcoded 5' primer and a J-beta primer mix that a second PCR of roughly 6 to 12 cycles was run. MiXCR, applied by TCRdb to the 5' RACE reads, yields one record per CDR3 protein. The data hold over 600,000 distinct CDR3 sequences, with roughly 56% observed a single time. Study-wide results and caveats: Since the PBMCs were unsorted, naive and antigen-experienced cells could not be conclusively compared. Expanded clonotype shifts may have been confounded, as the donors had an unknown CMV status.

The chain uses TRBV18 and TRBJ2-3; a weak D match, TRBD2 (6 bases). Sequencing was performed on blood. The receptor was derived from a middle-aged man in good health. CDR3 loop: CASSPLGGVGDTQYF. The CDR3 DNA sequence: TGTGCCAGCTCACCATTGGGAGGAGTTGGAGATACGCAGTATTTT.